This TCR beta chain came from a study of blood T cell repertoires in COVID-19. There are 14 residues in the CDR3. V lost 4 bases and J lost 8; bases outside the gene matches: 4. CDR1 SGHRS and CDR2 YFSETQ come from the germline V gene. Data came from immunoSEQ multiplex PCR; TCRdb stores just in-frame clones and leaves some out. The repertoire holds around 270,000 clones, with under 85% as singletons. Sequencing was carried out using peripheral blood. The receptor was derived from a human donor with COVID-19, enrolled during active disease. The donor label of this sample is uncertain. The chain couples TRBV5-1 to TRBJ1-6, with 9 bases lining up with TRBD1. In nucleotides, the CDR3 is TGCGCCAGCAGCCCCCGGACAGGGGATTCACCCCTCCACTTT. Encoded protein: CASSPRTGDSPLHF.